These T cell receptor beta chains were read from a single sample in a study of shared clonotypes between healthy human individuals. The data were produced by immunoSEQ multiplex PCR, yet TCRdb's version contains in-frame clones alone and is incomplete. The table shows about 800,000 clones, with about 97% occurring only once. Material for sequencing was naive CD8+ T cells sorted from blood. The source of these receptors is a man aged 30 to 45 in good health. Both conserved end residues are part of each CDR3. D genes are given only for firm matches. Where a row states a size, it is once, few, many or the class of an expanded clone; other rows omit it.

D gene	J gene	V gene	CDR3 length	clone size	CDR3 DNA	CDR3 protein
TRBD2	TRBJ2-1	TRBV7-9	15	NA	TGTGCCAGCAGCTCGAGCGGGATAGGGAAGAATGAGCAGTTCTTC	CASSSSGIGKNEQFF
NA	TRBJ2-1	TRBV4-3	13	NA	TGCGCCAGCAGCCAAGACCCCTACAAGGAGCAGTTCTTC	CASSQDPYKEQFF
NA	TRBJ2-3	TRBV11-2	11	NA	TGTGCCAGCGTTTCCACAGATACGCAGTATTTT	CASVSTDTQYF
TRBD1	TRBJ2-5	TRBV6-1	14	NA	TGTGCCAGCAGTGAGGACAGGGGGCTGGAGACCCAGTACTTC	CASSEDRGLETQYF
TRBD2	TRBJ2-3	TRBV2	13	NA	TGTGCCAGCAGGGGGGCGGGAGGAGATACGCAGTATTTT	CASRGAGGDTQYF
NA	TRBJ1-1	TRBV7-6	14	NA	TGTGCCAGCAGCCGGTCCGCGTGGAACACTGAAGCTTTCTTT	CASSRSAWNTEAFF
TRBD1	TRBJ1-2	TRBV9	16	NA	TGTGCCAGCAGCGCAAGACCGGGACAGGGTTACTATGGCTACACCTTC	CASSARPGQGYYGYTF
NA	TRBJ2-1	TRBV27	13	once	TGTGCCAGCAGTACCCTCTCCTACAATGAGCAGTTCTTC	CASSTLSYNEQFF
TRBD1	TRBJ2-7	TRBV30	14	NA	TGTGCCTGGAGCAGGACAGGGATCACCTCCGAGCAGTACTTC	CAWSRTGITSEQYF
NA	TRBJ1-1	TRBV29-1	11	NA	TGCAGCGTGTCGACAGGCACTGAAGCTTTCTTT	CSVSTGTEAFF
NA	TRBJ1-2	TRBV27	15	NA	TGTGCCAGCAGTCCGAAAGGGTCTGCTTTTTATGGCTACACCTTC	CASSPKGSAFYGYTF
NA	TRBJ1-2	TRBV29-1	14	NA	TGCAGCGTTGAAGAATTTCAGTTCTACTATGGCTACACCTTC	CSVEEFQFYYGYTF
TRBD2	TRBJ2-1	TRBV5-1	17	NA	TGCGCCAGCAGCGCTCCGGGGAGGGCCGGCTCCTACAATGAGCAGTTCTTC	CASSAPGRAGSYNEQFF
NA	TRBJ2-1	TRBV7-2	13	NA	TGTGCCAGCAGCTTAGCAGTAGTGGATGAGCAGTTCTTC	CASSLAVVDEQFF
TRBD2	TRBJ2-7	TRBV27	14	few	TGTGCCAGCAGGTACACTAGCGGGGGATACGAGCAGTACTTC	CASRYTSGGYEQYF
TRBD2	TRBJ2-5	TRBV7-9	17	NA	TGTGCCAGCAGCTTCCCCCGGGCTAGCGGGAGGGAGGAGACCCAGTACTTC	CASSFPRASGREETQYF
NA	TRBJ1-1	TRBV5-1	14	NA	TGCGCCAGCAGCCCCGGGGGATGGAACACTGAAGCTTTCTTT	CASSPGGWNTEAFF
NA	TRBJ1-5	TRBV6-5	13	NA	TGTGCCAGCAGTTACTCCACCTTTGGGCCCCAGCATTTT	CASSYSTFGPQHF
NA	TRBJ2-7	TRBV5-5	15	NA	TGTGCCAGCAGCTTGACAGGGACTTTCTCCTACGAGCAGTACTTC	CASSLTGTFSYEQYF
NA	TRBJ2-7	TRBV27	16	NA	TGTGCCAGCAGTTTACTCCCGGGGGCGAAGACCTACGAGCAGTACTTC	CASSLLPGAKTYEQYF
NA	TRBJ2-7	TRBV27	14	NA	TGTGCCAGCAGTCACAAAGGAGGGGTTTACGAGCAGTACTTC	CASSHKGGVYEQYF
NA	TRBJ1-2	TRBV6-5	13	NA	TGTGCCAGCAGCGACGGTCCCGTCTATGGCTACACCTTC	CASSDGPVYGYTF
NA	TRBJ2-1	TRBV30	14	NA	TGTGCCTGGAGTGTATGGGATTCGGACAATGAGCAGTTCTTC	CAWSVWDSDNEQFF
NA	TRBJ2-3	TRBV30	15	NA	TGTGCCTGGGGGGGCGGTGCGGATAGTTCAGATACGCAGTATTTT	CAWGGGADSSDTQYF
TRBD2	TRBJ2-5	TRBV6-5	15	NA	TGTGCCAGCAGCTCGACTAGCGGAGAGGGAGAGACCCAGTACTTC	CASSSTSGEGETQYF
NA	TRBJ2-1	TRBV11-3	13	NA	TGTGCCAGCAGCTTGAGTGGCTGGGATGAGCAGTTCTTC	CASSLSGWDEQFF
TRBD2	TRBJ2-7	TRBV5-1	17	NA	TGCGCCAGCAGCTCGAGTGCCTCGGGGGGTCTAACGTTCGAGCAGTACTTC	CASSSSASGGLTFEQYF
NA	TRBJ2-5	TRBV9	14	once	TGTGCCAGCAGCCCACCCGAGTCCCAAGAGACCCAGTACTTC	CASSPPESQETQYF
NA	TRBJ2-1	TRBV5-6	13	NA	TGTGCCAGCAGCTTGGTTAGCAATTATGAGCAGTTCTTC	CASSLVSNYEQFF
NA	TRBJ2-7	TRBV27	13	NA	TGTGCCAGCAGTGCGGGGCTCTCCTACGAGCAGTACTTC	CASSAGLSYEQYF
TRBD1	TRBJ1-4	TRBV7-9	13	NA	TGTGCCAGTAGGACAGGGTATAATGAAAAACTGTTTTTT	CASRTGYNEKLFF
NA	TRBJ2-1	TRBV5-4	13	NA	TGTGCCAGCAGCTTTGGAACTAGCAAAGAGCAGTTCTTC	CASSFGTSKEQFF
NA	TRBJ1-1	TRBV6-1	15	NA	TGTGCCAGCAGTGAAGCGGAGGAACTGAACACTGAAGCTTTCTTT	CASSEAEELNTEAFF
NA	TRBJ2-3	TRBV7-4	14	NA	TGTGCCAGCAGCTTAAGAGGGGACACAGATACGCAGTATTTT	CASSLRGDTDTQYF
NA	TRBJ2-7	TRBV11-2	13	NA	TGTGCCAGCAGCCCCGCCGGAGAGAACGAGCAGTACTTC	CASSPAGENEQYF
TRBD1	TRBJ2-5	TRBV4-1	15	NA	TGCGCCAGCAGCCAAGTCGGGACAGGACAAGAGACCCAGTACTTC	CASSQVGTGQETQYF
NA	TRBJ2-3	TRBV13	15	once	TGTGCCAGCAGCCCCTCGGGACTTAACACAGATACGCAGTATTTT	CASSPSGLNTDTQYF
NA	TRBJ1-5	TRBV9	14	NA	TGTGCCAGCAGCCCCAGCGGGGGCAATCAGCCCCAGCATTTT	CASSPSGGNQPQHF
NA	TRBJ1-1	TRBV4-3	13	NA	TGCGCCAGCAGCCAAGATTTAGGGGGTGAAGCTTTCTTT	CASSQDLGGEAFF
NA	TRBJ2-7	TRBV13	15	NA	TGTGCCAGCAGCTTAGGCCTCGGGGGCTCCTACGAGCAGTACTTC	CASSLGLGGSYEQYF
TRBD1	TRBJ1-1	TRBV28	15	NA	TGTGCCAGCAGTCCCCGGACAGGTCAGAACACTGAAGCTTTCTTT	CASSPRTGQNTEAFF
NA	TRBJ1-1	TRBV19	14	NA	TGTGCCAGTAGTATAGGACAGTCGAACACTGAAGCTTTCTTT	CASSIGQSNTEAFF
NA	TRBJ2-3	TRBV28	13	NA	TGTGCCAGCAAGTTTGCGGGGTCAGATACGCAGTATTTT	CASKFAGSDTQYF
NA	TRBJ2-1	TRBV11-2	12	NA	TGTGCCAGCAGCCCACGGTGGGATGAGCAGTTCTTC	CASSPRWDEQFF
NA	TRBJ2-6	TRBV19	17	NA	TGTGCCAGTAGTATTCTAGCGCTCAGCTCTGGGGCCAACGTCCTGACTTTC	CASSILALSSGANVLTF
NA	TRBJ2-5	TRBV9	13	NA	TGTGCCAGCAGCGCGGGACGGCAAGAGACCCAGTACTTC	CASSAGRQETQYF